This paragraph covers one T cell receptor (beta chain) sequence. Antigen specificity is unknown. The data were produced by immunoSEQ multiplex PCR, yet TCRdb's version contains in-frame clones alone and is incomplete. The table shows roughly 38,000 clones, with about 75% occurring only once. The CDR3 spans 11 residues. Germline V lookup: CDR1 ENHRY, CDR2 SYGVKD. The V gene lost 8 bases and the J gene lost 4 bases, with 9 bases spanning the gap. The sample comes from a study of a mutant IDH1 vaccine in newly diagnosed glioma. As for the study in general: Males made up 62.5% and females about 40% of treated patients, whose mean age was about 41 years. Therapy received beforehand was radiotherapy, temozolomide, or both, with most patients given both.

Study results and caveats: Overall, almost 95% of patients had vaccine-induced immune responses. Changes in the top peripheral T cell clonotypes seemingly had no bearing on pseudoprogression.

Time point: week 23, last vaccination. Doses comprised 300 ug of mutant IDH1 20-mer peptide each, plus topical imiquimod. The chain uses TRBV10-3 and TRBJ2-7; no firm D call. This sequence was found in a man aged 50-60 years with glioma. Sequenced material: PBMCs, taken from a glioma patient whose treatment included an IDH1 peptide vaccine. CDR3 coding DNA: TGTGCCATCGCGACAAATTACGAGCAGTACTTC. As protein: CAIATNYEQYF.